The 22 T cell receptor beta chains in this list originate from one sample, sequenced in a study of cytomegalovirus exposure and HLA in healthy donors. The PCR employed 60 Vbeta primers together with 13 Jbeta primers. The protocol was immunoSEQ multiplex PCR, while the TCRdb copy is restricted to in-frame clones and leaves out a portion. The profile shows some 120,000 clones, 80% of them singletons. Input material: PBMCs. The source is a female donor in good health and CMV-seronegative.

V gene TRBV27 combines with J gene TRBJ2-1, with 12 nucleotides matching TRBD2. The CDR3 totals 16 residues. Germline assignment: CDR1 MNHEY and CDR2 SMNVEV (reference sequence). The trim removed 5 bases at V and 1 base at J, leaving 3 bases unmatched. CDR3 amino acids: CASSTGTSGSYNEQFF. The CDR3 DNA reads as TGTGCCAGCAGTACCGGGACTAGCGGGTCCTACAATGAGCAGTTCTTC.

The chain is built from TRBV5-1 and TRBJ2-7, with 7 bases lining up with TRBD1. The germline V gene has CDR1 SGHRS and CDR2 YFSETQ. The CDR3 is made up of 15 amino acids. V lost 0 bases and J lost 3; bases outside the gene matches: 6. CDR3 sequence (DNA): TGCGCCAGCAGCTTGGCGGGACAGTCCCACTACGAGCAGTACTTC. Translating gives CASSLAGQSHYEQYF.

V usage is TRBV6-6 and J usage is TRBJ2-3; 9 bases map to TRBD2. V was clipped by 7 bases and J by 5 bases; unmatched bases: 7. The V gene's germline CDR1 is MNHNY and CDR2 SVGAGI (reference sequence). The CDR3 runs to 14 residues. CDR3 protein: CASTRLAEGDTQYF. CDR3 nucleotides: TGTGCCAGCACCCGACTAGCGGAGGGAGATACGCAGTATTTT.

The rearrangement uses TRBV10-2 and TRBJ2-1, with 11 bases that match TRBD2. After removal of 6 bases from V and 2 bases from J, the junction contained 9 bases not matched to a gene. CDR3 length equals 17 residues. Per the germline V gene, CDR1 is WSHSY and CDR2 is SAAADI. CDR3 in amino acids: CASRGLAGGSTYNEQFF. CDR3 in DNA: TGCGCCAGCAGAGGGCTAGCGGGAGGATCGACCTACAATGAGCAGTTCTTC.

The genes are TRBV5-4 and TRBJ2-7; TRBD2 aligns across 7 bases. Germline V gene sequence: CDR1 SGHNT, CDR2 YYREEE (reference sequence). The CDR3 runs 14 residues. V dropped 5 bases and J dropped 4; count of bases not matched to a gene: 9. This CDR3 is CASSPTSAPYEQYF. CDR3 in DNA: TGTGCCAGCAGTCCCACTAGCGCCCCTTACGAGCAGTACTTC.

A remark on this clone: The sample carries other DNA sequences with the same CDR3. In DNA form, the CDR3 reads TGTGCCAGCAGCTCGGACAGGGGGCTCAACACTGAAGCTTTCTTT. Translated: CASSSDRGLNTEAFF. The J gene is TRBJ1-1, the V gene TRBV7-9; 11 nucleotides align to TRBD1. The CDR3 totals 15 residues. V shed 4 bases and J 2 bases; nucleotides not matched to a gene: 3. Germline V gene lookup returns CDR1 SEHNR and CDR2 FQNEAQ (reference sequence).

DNA of the CDR3: TGCGCCAGCAGCTTTGGACAGTATGGCGCTGAAGCTTTCTTT. Its protein product is CASSFGQYGAEAFF. The chain couples TRBV5-1 to TRBJ1-1; TRBD1 might be the D (6 bases). V dropped 2 bases and J dropped 6 bases, with 14 bases sitting between them. The germline V gene has CDR1 SGHRS and CDR2 YFSETQ. This CDR3 contains 14 residues.

This chain connects TRBV5-4 to TRBJ2-3; no firm D call. The V gene's germline CDR1 is SGHNT and CDR2 YYREEE (reference sequence). This CDR3 region has 16 residues. Trimming pared 3 bases from V and 3 bases from J, leaving 17 bases between. For the CDR3, the DNA is TGTGCCAGCAGCTCCGTACAGACCTATCTAACAGATACGCAGTATTTT. Protein product: CASSSVQTYLTDTQYF.

The rearrangement uses TRBV28 and TRBJ2-7, with D perhaps matching TRBD1 (6 bases). With 5 bases removed from V and 1 base from J, the gap between germline ends came to 15 bases. The CDR3 is 15 residues long. CDR1 is MDHEN, CDR2 SYDVKM, per germline. The CDR3 coding sequence is TGTGCCAGCAGTGACCAGGGGCTAAGATCCTACGAGCAGTACTTC. Residues: CASSDQGLRSYEQYF.

In this sample, this clone turned up a few times. This sequence joins TRBV5-8 and TRBJ1-1, with D perhaps TRBD1 (5 bases). The CDR3 has 13 residues. Germline CDR1 SGHTS, CDR2 YDEGEE. V was pared by 4 bases and J by 1 base, with 8 bases between. The CDR3 loop reads CASSRRENTEAFF. CDR3 nucleotides: TGTGCCAGCAGCCGCAGGGAGAACACTGAAGCTTTCTTT.

The chain recombines TRBV15 with TRBJ2-2; 9 nucleotides match TRBD1. The CDR3 sequence is 14 residues long. The germline V gene has CDR1 LNHNV and CDR2 YYDKDF (reference sequence). Losses at the gene ends were 7 bases for V and 7 bases for J; bases not matched to a gene: 7. CDR3 region: CATKRDRANGELFF. The CDR3 nucleotides are TGTGCCACCAAGAGGGACAGGGCAAACGGGGAGCTGTTTTTT.

This clone was recorded once. The chain combines TRBV6-1 with TRBJ1-4; TRBD1 matches 7 bases. The CDR3 extends over 18 amino acids. V lost 5 bases, J lost 0 bases, and 12 bases stayed unmatched. Germline V lookup: CDR1 MNHNS, CDR2 SASEGT. CDR3 residues: CASSQVQGLGPTNEKLFF. DNA of the CDR3: TGTGCCAGCAGTCAAGTACAGGGGTTGGGCCCAACTAATGAAAAACTGTTTTTT.

The CDR3 DNA reads as TGTGCCAGTAGTAGAACCAGCGGGAGCGGAACCTACGAGCAGTACTTC. Encoded protein: CASSRTSGSGTYEQYF. V gene TRBV19 combines with J gene TRBJ2-7; 8 nucleotides line up with TRBD2. Germline CDR1 reads LNHDA; CDR2 reads SQIVND (reference sequence). With V trimmed by 4 bases and J by 2 bases, 10 bases remained unmatched. The CDR3 extends over 16 amino acids. Looking up the rest from reference TRBV19 and TRBJ2-7 gives the full variable domain: DGGITQSPKYLFRKEGQNVTLSCEQNLNHDAMYWYRQDPGQGLRLIYYSQIVNDFQKGDIAEGYSVSREKKESFPLTVTSAQKNPTAFYLCASSRTSGSGTYEQYFGPGTRLTVT.

This clone has only one observation. The gene calls are TRBV28 and TRBJ1-5; D possibly corresponds to TRBD1 (5 bases). The CDR3 covers 13 residues. The ends were cut back, 6 bases at V and 0 bases at J, with 6 bases in the middle. CDR1 and CDR2 from the germline V gene are MDHEN and SYDVKM. CDR3 in DNA: TGTGCCAGCAGCAGGGATAGCAATCAGCCCCAGCATTTT. Translation: CASSRDSNQPQHF.

This clone was seen more than once but under ten times. The chain combines TRBV11-2 with TRBJ2-7, with TRBD1 identical over 11 bases. There are 15 residues in the CDR3. The germline CDR1 and CDR2 sequences are SGHAT and FQNNGV. The V gene end was trimmed by 1 base and the J gene end by 7 bases; junction bases not matched to a gene: 6. CDR3 sequence (DNA): TGTGCCAGCAGCTTAGGGGACAGGGGGTCTGTGGAGCAGTACTTC. This codes for CASSLGDRGSVEQYF.

This chain uses TRBV14 with TRBJ2-3; D uncertain. The CDR3 contains 15 residues. Deletions cut 1 base from V and 4 bases from J, with 12 bases between. Germline V gene sequence: CDR1 SGHDN, CDR2 FVKESK. Here the CDR3 reads CASSQARASADTQYF. In DNA form, the CDR3 reads TGTGCCAGCAGCCAAGCCAGAGCGTCGGCAGATACGCAGTATTTT.

This sequence joins TRBV6-5 and TRBJ2-1; maybe TRBD2 (5 bases). Trimming removed 8 bases at V and 0 bases at J, with 14 bases between. This CDR3 comprises 15 residues. CDR1 MNHEY and CDR2 SVGAGI come from the germline V gene. CDR3 in amino acids: CASVARGSSYNEQFF. In DNA, the CDR3 is TGTGCCAGCGTGGCCCGGGGTAGCTCCTACAATGAGCAGTTCTTC.

The chain recombines TRBV18 with TRBJ2-3; 9 bases map to TRBD1. CDR1 is KGHSH, CDR2 LQKENI, per germline. CDR3 length: 16 amino acids. J gave up 2 bases and V 6 bases, and 9 bases lay outside the gene matches. Here the CDR3 reads CASSPLGDRATDTQYF. The CDR3 bases are TGTGCCAGCTCCCCTCTGGGGGACAGGGCCACAGATACGCAGTATTTT.

Points on this clone: The sample carries other DNA sequences with the same CDR3. The CDR3 is CASLGGDMNTEAFF. In DNA, the CDR3 is TGCGCCAGCTTGGGGGGAGATATGAACACTGAAGCTTTCTTT. V gene TRBV5-1 combines with J gene TRBJ1-1; D is possibly TRBD1 (5 bases). Germline CDR1 and CDR2: SGHRS and YFSETQ. The CDR3 runs to 14 residues. V dropped 7 bases and J dropped 0 bases, with 13 bases sitting between them.

The gene calls are TRBV27 and TRBJ1-6, with D hard to call. Trimming cost V 8 bases and J 9 bases, with 17 bases left between them. CDR3 length equals 14 residues. From germline, CDR1 is MNHEY and CDR2 SMNVEV (reference sequence). CDR3 amino acids: CASRKNVAGSPLHF. The CDR3 bases are TGTGCCAGCCGGAAGAACGTGGCGGGTTCACCCCTCCACTTT.

CDR3 sequence (DNA): TGTGCCAGCAGTCCGGACAGGGGATTGTTAAGGATCACAGATACGCAGTATTTT. This translates into CASSPDRGLLRITDTQYF. This chain connects TRBV7-8 to TRBJ2-3, with 9 bases fitting TRBD1. Trimming cost V 6 bases and J 2 bases; bases outside gene matches: 15. The CDR3 covers 18 residues. In germline, CDR1 is SGHVS, CDR2 FQNEAQ.

The rearrangement joins TRBV2 to TRBJ2-4; D is ambiguous. With 6 bases removed from V and 4 bases from J, the gap between germline ends came to 10 bases. This CDR3 comprises 13 residues. Looked up from germline, CDR1 is SNHLY and CDR2 is FYNNEI. The CDR3 DNA sequence: TGTGCCAGCAGCTTTGACGGGAAAAACATTCAGTACTTC. It codes for CASSFDGKNIQYF. The full variable domain, its missing parts supplied by reference TRBV2 and TRBJ2-4, is EPEVTQTPSHQVTQMGQEVILRCVPISNHLYFYWYRQILGQKVEFLVSFYNNEISEKSEIFDDQFSVERPDGSNFTLKIRSTKLEDSAMYFCASSFDGKNIQYFGAGTRLSVL.